This T cell receptor beta chain was identified in a study of blood T cell repertoires in COVID-19. At the level of the study: The United States, Italy and Spain were the sources of the acute and convalescent COVID-19 samples. Sample material is recorded as cDNA or gDNA derived from T cells, B-cell-depleted T cells, or PBMCs.

As handled by the study authors: It was from reference gene primer amplification that nucleated cell counts were estimated. Profiling relied on immunoSEQ multiplex PCR, and the TCRdb table lists in-frame clones only, not all of them. V, J and clone size are taken as reported in that table, and D and trimming were inferred from the DNA itself. The sample contains around 110,000 clones, around 80% of which appear only once. The CDR3 runs 15 residues. V dropped 4 bases and J dropped 3 bases, with 11 bases sitting between them. Germline CDR1 reads SGDLS; CDR2 reads YYNGEE. This receptor was taken from a man aged 70-80 years with active or convalescent COVID-19. Sequenced: peripheral blood. The chain links TRBV9 to TRBJ1-6; maybe TRBD1 (6 bases). Here the CDR3 reads CASSRSDSYNSPLHF. DNA for the CDR3: TGTGCCAGCAGCAGATCGGACAGCTATAATTCACCCCTCCACTTT. The full variable domain, with the rest looked up from reference TRBV9 and TRBJ1-6, is DSGVTQTPKHLITATGQRVTLRCSPRSGDLSVYWYQQSLDQGLQFLIQYYNGEERAKGNILERFSAQQFPDLHSELNLSSLELGDSALYFCASSRSDSYNSPLHFGNGTRLTVT.